Below, 9 T cell receptor beta chains from the same sample are listed, as sequenced in a study of blood T cell repertoires in COVID-19. Using immunoSEQ multiplex PCR, the repertoire was profiled, and TCRdb retains in-frame clones only, with some absent. Of about 60,000 clones listed, around 77% are singletons. The sample comprised peripheral blood. These receptors were collected from a woman in her 70s with COVID-19, enrolled during active disease.

This chain joins TRBV19 and TRBJ1-3; D is perhaps TRBD1 (6 bases). Between the trimmed V and J ends, which lost 1 base and 0 bases, there was a span of 13 bases. CDR3 length: 17 amino acids. Germline V gene sequence: CDR1 LNHDA, CDR2 SQIVND (reference sequence). The CDR3 here is CASSIARTAISGNTIYF. The CDR3, as DNA: TGTGCCAGTAGTATAGCTAGGACAGCCATCTCTGGAAACACCATATATTTT.

The gene calls are TRBV27 and TRBJ1-6; the match to TRBD1 covers 10 bases. Germline V CDR1 and CDR2: MNHEY, SMNVEV (reference sequence). V shed 3 bases and J 4 bases; nucleotides not matched to a gene: 6. The CDR3 runs to 17 residues. CDR3 nucleotide sequence: TGTGCCAGCAGTTTCCGACAGGGGGCGGAATATAATTCACCCCTCCACTTT. It is translated as CASSFRQGAEYNSPLHF.

This clone was found a few times. The chain joins TRBV28 to TRBJ2-1; a weak D match, TRBD2 (7 bases). In germline, CDR1 is MDHEN, CDR2 SYDVKM. The CDR3 loop spans 14 amino acids. The V gene lost 5 bases and the J gene lost 8 bases, with 16 bases spanning the gap. The CDR3 region has the DNA TGTGCCAGCAGTGAAAAGCAGGGGAGGGATGAGCAGTTCTTC. It translates to CASSEKQGRDEQFF. Full variable domain (outside the CDR3, taken from reference TRBV28 and TRBJ2-1): DVKVTQSSRYLVKRTGEKVFLECVQDMDHENMFWYRQDPGLGLRLIYFSYDVKMKEKGDIPEGYSVSREKKERFSLILESASTNQTSMYLCASSEKQGRDEQFFGPGTRLTVL.

This clone was recorded once. This sequence joins TRBV11-3 and TRBJ2-1, with D perhaps matching TRBD2 (6 bases). Germline V gene lookup returns CDR1 SGHNT and CDR2 YENEEA. The germline V and J ends were trimmed by 2 bases and 7 bases, with 18 bases remaining between them. The CDR3 totals 16 residues. Written as DNA, the CDR3 is TGTGCCAGCAGCTTAAGGTCCTTGGCGGGACGAAATGAGCAGTTCTTC. Translated: CASSLRSLAGRNEQFF. The full variable domain, with the rest looked up from reference TRBV11-3 and TRBJ2-1, is EAGVVQSPRYKIIEKKQPVAFWCNPISGHNTLYWYLQNLGQGPELLIRYENEEAVDDSQLPKDRFSAERLKGVDSTLKIQPAELGDSAVYLCASSLRSLAGRNEQFFGPGTRLTVL.

The chain combines TRBV7-2 with TRBJ2-5, with 9 nucleotides matching TRBD2. The CDR3 covers 16 residues. V was pared by 0 bases and J by 2 bases, with 4 bases of the junction left unmatched. Germline V gives CDR1 SGHTA, CDR2 FQGNSA. The CDR3 region is CASSLASGRWQETQYF. CDR3 sequence (DNA): TGTGCCAGCAGCTTAGCTAGCGGGAGATGGCAAGAGACCCAGTACTTC.

The chain combines TRBV7-2 with TRBJ1-2; D gene ambiguous. Trimming shortened V by 1 base and J by 6 bases, and 9 bases separated the two germline ends. CDR3 length: 13 residues. Germline V lookup: CDR1 SGHTA, CDR2 FQGNSA. CDR3 in amino acids: CASSLELPHGYTF. The CDR3 DNA follows: TGTGCCAGCAGCTTAGAGCTCCCCCATGGCTACACCTTC.

This clone was detected once. The rearrangement joins TRBV27 to TRBJ2-1; D is undetermined. The germline V gene encodes CDR1 MNHEY and CDR2 SMNVEV (reference sequence). This CDR3 spans 15 amino acids. V was pared by 5 bases and J by 4 bases, with 15 bases between. The CDR3 loop is CASSPPPPGYNEQFF. The DNA for the CDR3 is TGTGCCAGCAGTCCCCCCCCGCCAGGATACAATGAGCAGTTCTTC.

This chain joins TRBV7-2 and TRBJ1-1, with D maybe TRBD1 (5 bases). The CDR3 extends over 14 amino acids. The germline V gene has CDR1 SGHTA and CDR2 FQGNSA. Trimming cost V 5 bases and J 0 bases, with 10 bases left between them. The CDR3 sequence is CASSRDSMNTEAFF. The CDR3 region has the DNA TGTGCCAGCAGCCGGGACTCCATGAACACTGAAGCTTTCTTT.

The chain is built from TRBV6-5 and TRBJ1-5, with D tentatively TRBD1 (5 bases). Germline V gene lookup returns CDR1 MNHEY and CDR2 SVGAGI. The CDR3 spans 13 residues. The V end lost 4 bases, the J end lost 6 bases, and 10 bases lay between the germline ends. DNA for the CDR3: TGTGCCAGCAGTTTGGGGCCTCCTCAGCCCCAGCATTTT. This gives the protein CASSLGPPQPQHF.